The rows below give T cell receptor beta chains drawn from one sample of a study of blood T cells in healthy people across ages. TCRdb processed the 5' RACE reads anew with MiXCR; each CDR3 protein has one entry. The data show more than 1,000,000 distinct CDR3 sequences, with under 30% seen just once and less than 0.75% held by the top ten. The same data also contributed to another study, on T cells of mothers and their children.

Sequenced: blood. The receptors here all came from a girl aged 2-10 years in good health. Both conserved end residues are part of each CDR3. D genes are given only for firm matches. Size tells how often a clone was seen (once, few, many) or the class of an expanded clone, and some rows leave it out.

cdr3_nt: TGTGCCAGCAGTGAATATGGGGTCTCCACCGGGGAGCTGTTTTTT
cdr3_aa: CASSEYGVSTGELFF
clone_size: .
j_call: TRBJ2-2
d_call: .
v_call: TRBV25-1

cdr3_nt: TGTGCCAGCAGCTTAATGGGACCCCTCCACTTT
cdr3_aa: CASSLMGPLHF
clone_size: .
j_call: TRBJ1-6
d_call: .
v_call: TRBV7-2

cdr3_nt: TGTGCCAGCAGCCCTAGATCGACAGGCGAAGCTTTCTTT
cdr3_aa: CASSPRSTGEAFF
clone_size: few
j_call: TRBJ1-1
d_call: .
v_call: TRBV7-8

cdr3_nt: TGCAGCGTCCTAGGACTAGCGGGAACCTATGAGCAGTTCTTC
cdr3_aa: CSVLGLAGTYEQFF
clone_size: few
j_call: TRBJ2-1
d_call: TRBD2
v_call: TRBV29-1

cdr3_nt: TGTGCCAGCAGCTTGGCGGGCGGGTTAGCCAAAAACATTCTATACTTC
cdr3_aa: CASSLAGGLAKNILYF
clone_size: few
j_call: TRBJ2-4
d_call: .
v_call: TRBV5-6

cdr3_nt: TGTGCCATCGACAGGGCCCCAGTCAACGTGGGGCCCCAGCATTTT
cdr3_aa: CAIDRAPVNVGPQHF
clone_size: .
j_call: TRBJ1-5
d_call: TRBD1
v_call: TRBV28

cdr3_nt: TGTGCCAGCAGTTTATGGGAGCGCGGGCGGGTCAATGAGCAGTTCTTC
cdr3_aa: CASSLWERGRVNEQFF
clone_size: .
j_call: TRBJ2-1
d_call: .
v_call: TRBV28

cdr3_nt: TGTGCCAGCAGTGACAGGGGTCGCTCCTACGAGCAGTACTTC
cdr3_aa: CASSDRGRSYEQYF
clone_size: few
j_call: TRBJ2-7
d_call: TRBD1
v_call: TRBV12-3/TRBV12-4

cdr3_nt: TGTGCCAGCAGCTCCCGGCCGACCGGGACCCGTAGGCAGCCCCAGCATTTT
cdr3_aa: CASSSRPTGTRRQPQHF
clone_size: .
j_call: TRBJ1-5
d_call: .
v_call: TRBV7-9

cdr3_nt: TGTGCCAGCAGCTTAGAGGGGGATTATAGTGAAGCTTTCTTT
cdr3_aa: CASSLEGDYSEAFF
clone_size: .
j_call: TRBJ1-1
d_call: .
v_call: TRBV7-9

cdr3_nt: TGTGCCAGCAGTTTAATTCGACCTAGCACAGATACGCAGTATTTT
cdr3_aa: CASSLIRPSTDTQYF
clone_size: .
j_call: TRBJ2-3
d_call: .
v_call: TRBV27